These T cell receptor beta chains were read from a single sample in a study of CD8 T cells in ankylosing spondylitis. TCRdb redid the calling of the 5' RACE reads with MiXCR, one entry per CDR3 protein. The sample yields about 220,000 distinct CDR3 sequences, roughly 24% seen once. Sequenced material: blood, either unsorted or a sorted T cell fraction (not recorded which). The receptors stem from a male donor with ankylosing spondylitis or in good health (not recorded which). The CDR3 runs from the conserved cysteine through the conserved F or W. Fields, in order: D gene, J gene, V gene, clone size, CDR3 DNA, CDR3 protein. The D gene is left open where the match is weak. Size tells how often a clone was seen (once, few, many) or the class of an expanded clone, and some rows leave it out.

D gene: -; J gene: TRBJ1-1; V gene: TRBV7-7; clone size: -; CDR3 DNA: TGTGCTAGCAGTAAGACCGTGAACACTGAAGCTTTCTTT; CDR3 protein: CASSKTVNTEAFF
D gene: TRBD2; J gene: TRBJ2-7; V gene: TRBV20-1; clone size: -; CDR3 DNA: TGCAGTGCTAGCAGGGCTAGCGGCACCTACGAGCAGTACTTC; CDR3 protein: CSASRASGTYEQYF
D gene: -; J gene: TRBJ1-1; V gene: TRBV6-4; clone size: many; CDR3 DNA: TGTGCCAGCAGTGACCGAAGAGGGTCCGAAGCTTTCTTT; CDR3 protein: CASSDRRGSEAFF
D gene: -; J gene: TRBJ2-6; V gene: TRBV5-6; clone size: -; CDR3 DNA: TGTGCCAGCAGCTTGGATCAATGGACGTCCACCTCTTCTGGGGCCAACGTCCTGACTTTC; CDR3 protein: CASSLDQWTSTSSGANVLTF
D gene: -; J gene: TRBJ1-6; V gene: TRBV6-5; clone size: -; CDR3 DNA: TGTGCCAGCAGTTTCTCCCTGAGGGGATCACCCCTCCACTTT; CDR3 protein: CASSFSLRGSPLHF
D gene: -; J gene: TRBJ2-5; V gene: TRBV12-3/TRBV12-4; clone size: many; CDR3 DNA: TGTGCCAGCAGAAACGAAGAGACCCAGTACTTC; CDR3 protein: CASRNEETQYF
D gene: -; J gene: TRBJ2-7; V gene: TRBV11-2; clone size: many; CDR3 DNA: TGTGCCAGCAGCTTAATGCGGACTTACGAGCAGTACTTC; CDR3 protein: CASSLMRTYEQYF
D gene: -; J gene: TRBJ1-3; V gene: TRBV18; clone size: many; CDR3 DNA: TGTGCCAGCTCACTGGACATGAGCTCTGGAAACACCATATATTTT; CDR3 protein: CASSLDMSSGNTIYF
D gene: -; J gene: TRBJ2-1; V gene: TRBV20-1; clone size: -; CDR3 DNA: TGCAGTGCTAGAACTAGGAGCTCCTACAATGAGCAGTTCTTC; CDR3 protein: CSARTRSSYNEQFF
D gene: -; J gene: TRBJ1-2; V gene: TRBV4-2; clone size: -; CDR3 DNA: TGTGCCAGCAGCCAAGATCGGTCCGTGTATGGCTACACCTTC; CDR3 protein: CASSQDRSVYGYTF
D gene: TRBD1; J gene: TRBJ1-5; V gene: TRBV19; clone size: -; CDR3 DNA: TGTGCCAGTAAAGGACAGGGGAGTCAGCCCCAGCATTTT; CDR3 protein: CASKGQGSQPQHF
D gene: TRBD2; J gene: TRBJ2-5; V gene: TRBV20-1; clone size: many; CDR3 DNA: TGCAGTGATAACGGTGGCGGGGGGGAGACCCAGTACTTC; CDR3 protein: CSDNGGGGETQYF
D gene: TRBD1; J gene: TRBJ2-7; V gene: TRBV5-1; clone size: -; CDR3 DNA: TGCGCCAGCGGTCACAGGGGGCGCGAGCAGTACTTC; CDR3 protein: CASGHRGREQYF
D gene: TRBD1; J gene: TRBJ2-4; V gene: TRBV12-3/TRBV12-4; clone size: many; CDR3 DNA: TGTGCCAGCAGTAACCGGGACAGCTTCCTAGCCAAAAACATTCAGTACTTC; CDR3 protein: CASSNRDSFLAKNIQYF
D gene: TRBD1; J gene: TRBJ2-3; V gene: TRBV19; clone size: many; CDR3 DNA: TGTGCCAGTAAGACAGGGGGATCCACAGATACGCAGTATTTT; CDR3 protein: CASKTGGSTDTQYF
D gene: TRBD2; J gene: TRBJ2-1; V gene: TRBV27; clone size: few; CDR3 DNA: TGTGCCAGCAGTTTATCTACTAGCGGGATCTACAATGAGCAGTTCTTC; CDR3 protein: CASSLSTSGIYNEQFF
D gene: -; J gene: TRBJ1-5; V gene: TRBV5-5; clone size: many; CDR3 DNA: TGTGCCAGCAGCTATATCGGGGCGGAAAATCAGCCCCAGCATTTT; CDR3 protein: CASSYIGAENQPQHF
D gene: -; J gene: TRBJ2-7; V gene: TRBV20-1; clone size: many; CDR3 DNA: TGCAGTGCTAGAGATTTAAGCCCATACGAGCAGTACTTC; CDR3 protein: CSARDLSPYEQYF
D gene: -; J gene: TRBJ2-2; V gene: TRBV12-3/TRBV12-4; clone size: many; CDR3 DNA: TGTGCCAGTCAGGGCGGCACCGGGGAGCTGTTTTTT; CDR3 protein: CASQGGTGELFF
D gene: -; J gene: TRBJ2-1; V gene: TRBV5-1; clone size: many; CDR3 DNA: TGCGCCAGCAGCTTAGGTCAGGGAACCTACAATGAGCAGTTCTTC; CDR3 protein: CASSLGQGTYNEQFF
D gene: TRBD2; J gene: TRBJ2-1; V gene: TRBV5-1; clone size: many; CDR3 DNA: TGCGCCAGCAGCTACCCCGGGACTAGCGGGATGGGTTACAATGAGCAGTTCTTC; CDR3 protein: CASSYPGTSGMGYNEQFF
D gene: -; J gene: TRBJ1-1; V gene: TRBV4-2; clone size: many; CDR3 DNA: TGTGCCAGCAGCCAGGAAACCGGGACGGTGATGCGAGCTTTCTTT; CDR3 protein: CASSQETGTVMRAFF
D gene: -; J gene: TRBJ2-5; V gene: TRBV10-3; clone size: -; CDR3 DNA: TGTGCCATCAGTGACAGGGGCCAAGAGACCCAGTACTTC; CDR3 protein: CAISDRGQETQYF
D gene: TRBD1; J gene: TRBJ2-7; V gene: TRBV5-1; clone size: once; CDR3 DNA: TGCGCCAGCAGCTTGACAGGGGGCGAGCAGTACTTC; CDR3 protein: CASSLTGGEQYF
D gene: TRBD1; J gene: TRBJ2-7; V gene: TRBV5-5; clone size: few; CDR3 DNA: TGTGCCAGCAGCTGGGACAGGAGCTCCTACGAGCAGTACTTC; CDR3 protein: CASSWDRSSYEQYF
D gene: -; J gene: TRBJ2-3; V gene: TRBV20-1; clone size: -; CDR3 DNA: TGCAGTGCTCCACTGGTAGCGGAAAAGACAGATACGCAGTATTTT; CDR3 protein: CSAPLVAEKTDTQYF
D gene: -; J gene: TRBJ1-2; V gene: TRBV5-1; clone size: many; CDR3 DNA: TGCGCCAGCAGCTTGCAGGGAGGATACTATGGCTACACCTTC; CDR3 protein: CASSLQGGYYGYTF
D gene: TRBD2; J gene: TRBJ2-7; V gene: TRBV7-2; clone size: -; CDR3 DNA: TGTGCCAGCAGCTTATACGGCGGGAGGGCCTCCTACGAGCAGTACTTC; CDR3 protein: CASSLYGGRASYEQYF
D gene: TRBD1; J gene: TRBJ1-1; V gene: TRBV3-1; clone size: many; CDR3 DNA: TGTGCCAGCGTTGCCGGGACAGGGAACTATCGGGCTTTCTTT; CDR3 protein: CASVAGTGNYRAFF
D gene: TRBD2; J gene: TRBJ2-2; V gene: TRBV11-2; clone size: many; CDR3 DNA: TGTGCCAGCACGAAACTAGCGGGAGTTTTGGGAAACACCGGGGAGCTGTTTTTT; CDR3 protein: CASTKLAGVLGNTGELFF
D gene: TRBD1; J gene: TRBJ2-3; V gene: TRBV7-3; clone size: -; CDR3 DNA: TGTGCCAGCAGCTTAACTAGGGGGCAAACAGATACGCAGTATTTT; CDR3 protein: CASSLTRGQTDTQYF
D gene: -; J gene: TRBJ2-4; V gene: TRBV28; clone size: many; CDR3 DNA: TGTGCCAGCAGTTTATACCCACGGGGGCCGGAACAAGAAAACATTCAGTACTTC; CDR3 protein: CASSLYPRGPEQENIQYF
D gene: TRBD1; J gene: TRBJ2-5; V gene: TRBV20-1; clone size: -; CDR3 DNA: TGCAGTGCGCCCGGACAGGGTCCGGGGCAAGAGACCCAGTACTTC; CDR3 protein: CSAPGQGPGQETQYF
D gene: TRBD2; J gene: TRBJ2-1; V gene: TRBV10-3; clone size: many; CDR3 DNA: TGTGCCATGGGGACCCGGCTAGCGGCGACCTACAATGAGCAGTTCTTC; CDR3 protein: CAMGTRLAATYNEQFF
D gene: TRBD2; J gene: TRBJ2-1; V gene: TRBV29-1; clone size: few; CDR3 DNA: TGCAGCGTTGAAGATCAACTAGCGGAGACATACAATGAGCAGTTCTTC; CDR3 protein: CSVEDQLAETYNEQFF
D gene: TRBD1; J gene: TRBJ2-2; V gene: TRBV4-2; clone size: few; CDR3 DNA: TGTGCCAGCAGCTCGCAGGGGGTAGGGACCGGGGAGCTGTTTTTT; CDR3 protein: CASSSQGVGTGELFF
D gene: -; J gene: TRBJ2-5; V gene: TRBV12-3/TRBV12-4; clone size: few; CDR3 DNA: TGTGCCAGCACTGCCTCCCAAGAGACCCAGTACTTC; CDR3 protein: CASTASQETQYF
D gene: -; J gene: TRBJ2-7; V gene: TRBV20-1; clone size: -; CDR3 DNA: TGCAGTGCTAGAGTCTCGAGCAGATTTAGCAACGAGCAGTACTTC; CDR3 protein: CSARVSSRFSNEQYF
D gene: -; J gene: TRBJ2-4; V gene: TRBV9; clone size: -; CDR3 DNA: TGTGCCAGCAGCGCTCGAGGGGGAGGCAAAAACATTCAGTACTTC; CDR3 protein: CASSARGGGKNIQYF
D gene: -; J gene: TRBJ2-2; V gene: TRBV4-3; clone size: many; CDR3 DNA: TGCGCCAGCAGCCAAGACGACTCCACCGGAGGCGGGGAGCTGTTTTTT; CDR3 protein: CASSQDDSTGGGELFF
D gene: TRBD1; J gene: TRBJ2-7; V gene: TRBV28; clone size: many; CDR3 DNA: TGTGCCAGCAGAACAGGGGGCGGGAGACACTACGAGCAGTACTTC; CDR3 protein: CASRTGGGRHYEQYF
D gene: TRBD2; J gene: TRBJ2-7; V gene: TRBV5-1; clone size: many; CDR3 DNA: TGCGCCAGCAGCGCGGGAGGGCGGTACGAGCAGTACTTC; CDR3 protein: CASSAGGRYEQYF
D gene: -; J gene: TRBJ2-5; V gene: TRBV7-3; clone size: many; CDR3 DNA: TGTGCCAGCAGCATCGGGGGCCAAGAGACCCAGTACTTC; CDR3 protein: CASSIGGQETQYF
D gene: TRBD2; J gene: TRBJ2-1; V gene: TRBV20-1; clone size: few; CDR3 DNA: TGCAGTGCCGTGACTAGCGGGGCCTACAATGAGCAGTTCTTC; CDR3 protein: CSAVTSGAYNEQFF
D gene: -; J gene: TRBJ1-2; V gene: TRBV4-3; clone size: many; CDR3 DNA: TGCGCCAGCAGCCCCCAAATAGGGACTCTCGGCTACACCTTC; CDR3 protein: CASSPQIGTLGYTF
D gene: -; J gene: TRBJ2-5; V gene: TRBV3-1; clone size: few; CDR3 DNA: TGTGCCAGCAGCCCGAGAAAGGTCCAAGAGACCCAGTACTTC; CDR3 protein: CASSPRKVQETQYF
D gene: -; J gene: TRBJ1-4; V gene: TRBV4-1; clone size: many; CDR3 DNA: TGCGCCAGCAGCCAAGGAGGAGGGCTTAGACTGTTTTTT; CDR3 protein: CASSQGGGLRLFF
D gene: TRBD1; J gene: TRBJ1-6; V gene: TRBV12-3/TRBV12-4; clone size: many; CDR3 DNA: TGTGCCAGCAGTTCGAGACAGGGTGTCTATTCACCCCTCCACTTT; CDR3 protein: CASSSRQGVYSPLHF
D gene: -; J gene: TRBJ1-3; V gene: TRBV20-1; clone size: few; CDR3 DNA: TGCAGTGCTAGAGATGAGGGCCTCTCTGGAAACACCATATATTTT; CDR3 protein: CSARDEGLSGNTIYF
D gene: -; J gene: TRBJ2-1; V gene: TRBV20-1; clone size: -; CDR3 DNA: TGCAGTGCTAGAGGGGTCCAGAGCTCCTACAATGAGCAGTTCTTC; CDR3 protein: CSARGVQSSYNEQFF
D gene: -; J gene: TRBJ2-7; V gene: TRBV6-1; clone size: -; CDR3 DNA: TGTGCCAGCTGGGAACAGGGTGAGCAGTACTTC; CDR3 protein: CASWEQGEQYF
D gene: TRBD2; J gene: TRBJ2-3; V gene: TRBV6-5; clone size: many; CDR3 DNA: TGTGCCAGCAGTTACTGGTCTAGCGGAACAGATACGCAGTATTTT; CDR3 protein: CASSYWSSGTDTQYF
D gene: -; J gene: TRBJ2-2; V gene: TRBV5-1; clone size: few; CDR3 DNA: TGCGCCAGCAGCTTGGATCTGGAAACCGGGGAGCTGTTTTTT; CDR3 protein: CASSLDLETGELFF
D gene: TRBD1; J gene: TRBJ1-5; V gene: TRBV27; clone size: -; CDR3 DNA: TGTGCCAGCAGTCCGCGGACAGGGGAGCCCCAGCATTTT; CDR3 protein: CASSPRTGEPQHF
D gene: -; J gene: TRBJ2-3; V gene: TRBV20-1; clone size: -; CDR3 DNA: TGCAGTGCTAGGAAGCTAGTTGGAGATACGCAGTATTTT; CDR3 protein: CSARKLVGDTQYF